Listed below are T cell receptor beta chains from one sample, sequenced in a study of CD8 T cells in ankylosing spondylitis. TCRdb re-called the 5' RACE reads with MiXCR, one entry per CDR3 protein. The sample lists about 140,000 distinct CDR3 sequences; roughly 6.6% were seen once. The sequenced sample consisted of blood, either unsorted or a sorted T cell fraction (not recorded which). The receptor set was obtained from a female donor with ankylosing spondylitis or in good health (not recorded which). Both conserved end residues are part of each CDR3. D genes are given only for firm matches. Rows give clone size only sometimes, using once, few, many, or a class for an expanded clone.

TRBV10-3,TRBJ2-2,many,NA,CAISDPRKTENTGELFF,TGTGCCATCAGTGACCCCAGAAAAACAGAGAACACCGGGGAGCTGTTTTTT
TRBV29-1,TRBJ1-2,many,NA,CSDDRNTF,TGCAGCGACGATCGGAACACCTTC
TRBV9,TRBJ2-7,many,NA,CASSVEASVYEQYF,TGTGCCAGCAGCGTAGAGGCTAGCGTATACGAGCAGTACTTC
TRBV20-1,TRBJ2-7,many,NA,CSAPLGQRNEQYF,TGCAGTGCCCCACTAGGACAGAGGAACGAGCAGTACTTC
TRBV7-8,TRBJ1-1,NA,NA,CASSTGNGRRAFF,TGTGCCAGCAGCACCGGGAATGGGCGGCGAGCTTTCTTT
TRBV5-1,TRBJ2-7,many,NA,CASSNPGSSYEQYF,TGCGCCAGCAGTAATCCAGGGAGCTCCTACGAGCAGTACTTC
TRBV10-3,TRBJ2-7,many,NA,CAISDSREQYF,TGTGCCATCAGTGACAGCCGGGAGCAGTACTTC
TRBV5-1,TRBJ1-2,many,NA,CASSLGQANYGYTF,TGCGCCAGCAGCTTGGGACAGGCCAACTATGGCTACACCTTC
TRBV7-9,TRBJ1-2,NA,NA,CASSLVNSNYGYTF,TGTGCCAGCAGCTTAGTAAACTCTAACTATGGCTACACCTTC
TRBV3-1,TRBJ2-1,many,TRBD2,CASSQERTSGVGEQFF,TGTGCCAGCAGCCAAGAAAGAACTAGCGGGGTTGGTGAGCAGTTCTTC
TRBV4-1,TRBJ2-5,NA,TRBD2,CASSQGLAAGKKTQHF,TGCGCCAGCAGCCAAGGGCTAGCGGCGGGCAAGAAGACCCAGCACTTC
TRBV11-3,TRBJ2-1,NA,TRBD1,CASSHPPGRGSYNEQFF,TGTGCCAGCAGCCATCCCCCTGGCAGGGGGTCCTACAATGAGCAGTTCTTC